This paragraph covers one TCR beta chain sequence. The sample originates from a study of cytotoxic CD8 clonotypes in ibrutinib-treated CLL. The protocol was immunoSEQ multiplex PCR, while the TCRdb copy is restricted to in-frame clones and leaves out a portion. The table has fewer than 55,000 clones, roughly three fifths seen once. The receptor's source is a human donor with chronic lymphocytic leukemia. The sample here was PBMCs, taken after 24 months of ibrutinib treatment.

The CDR3 sequence is CASSFDTAEAFF. DNA of the CDR3: TGTGCCAGTAGCTTCGACACGGCTGAAGCTTTCTTT. The rearrangement uses TRBV19 and TRBJ1-1; no clear D gene. The length of the CDR3 is 12 residues. Germline CDR1 reads LNHDA; CDR2 reads SQIVND (reference sequence). V lost 6 bases and J lost 6, with 11 bases in between.